The 27 T cell receptor beta chains presented below share a single source sample, sequenced in a study of T cell changes during pregnancy in multiple sclerosis. Assay: immunoSEQ multiplex PCR; the TCRdb copy retains only in-frame clones and omits some. The sample lists some 28,000 clones, 90% to 95% occurring once. Sample: CD8+ T cells from peripheral blood mononuclear cells, taken before pregnancy. These receptors were collected from a female donor with multiple sclerosis, enrolled in a pregnancy study.

V gene TRBV9 combines with J gene TRBJ2-1; D remains unclear. From germline, CDR1 is SGDLS and CDR2 YYNGEE. The V and J ends lost 5 bases and 10 bases respectively, with 13 bases between them. This CDR3 contains 12 residues. This CDR3 is CASSANGREQFF. CDR3 DNA sequence: TGTGCCAGCAGTGCCAATGGCCGAGAGCAGTTCTTC.

The chain combines TRBV19 with TRBJ2-2; TRBD2 matches at 12 bases. J gave up 3 bases and V 0 bases, and 5 bases lay outside the gene matches. CDR3 size: 18 residues. CDR1 LNHDA and CDR2 SQIVND come from the germline V gene (reference sequence). CDR3 sequence (DNA): TGTGCCAGTAGTATAGATTTAGGACTAGCGGGGTACACCGGGGAGCTGTTTTTT. Amino acid sequence: CASSIDLGLAGYTGELFF. The full variable domain, in which reference TRBV19 and TRBJ2-2 provide the parts outside the CDR3, is DGGITQSPKYLFRKEGQNVTLSCEQNLNHDAMYWYRQDPGQGLRLIYYSQIVNDFQKGDIAEGYSVSREKKESFPLTVTSAQKNPTAFYLCASSIDLGLAGYTGELFFGEGSRLTVL.

A single count supports this clone. The rearrangement uses TRBV10-3 and TRBJ2-7; 9 positions agree with TRBD1. The germline gives CDR1 ENHRY, CDR2 SYGVKD. The CDR3 has 15 amino acids. The J segment lost 2 bases and the V segment lost 8 bases, leaving 10 bases of the junction unmatched. The CDR3 region has the DNA TGTGCCATCGGTCCCCGACAGGGGGACCCCTACGAGCAGTACTTC. Its protein product is CAIGPRQGDPYEQYF.

The chain employs TRBV4-3 and TRBJ1-4, with D unresolved. Looked up from germline, CDR1 is LGHNA and CDR2 is YSLEER. Trimming took 11 bases from V and 4 from J, leaving 20 bases between them. The CDR3 is made up of 15 amino acids. CDR3 loop: CASTTDHSGNEKLFF. CDR3 DNA sequence: TGCGCCTCGACGACCGACCATAGCGGTAATGAAAAACTGTTTTTT.

V gene TRBV30 combines with J gene TRBJ2-2, with 12 bases aligning to TRBD2. The V gene's germline CDR1 is GTSNPN and CDR2 SVGIG (reference sequence). The CDR3 runs 12 residues. V lost 7 bases to trimming and J lost 8 bases; unmatched junction nucleotides: 2. The CDR3 DNA follows: TGTGCCTCTAGCGGGAGGGTGGGGGAGCTGTTTTTT. It yields the protein CASSGRVGELFF.

This chain connects TRBV4-3 to TRBJ2-7, with D perhaps TRBD2 (7 bases). Germline V CDR1 and CDR2: LGHNA, YSLEER. The V end was cut by 1 base, the J end by 3 bases, with 13 bases between. The CDR3 sequence is 15 residues long. CDR3 residues: CASSQAGEGVYEQYF. Here the CDR3 DNA reads TGCGCCAGCAGCCAAGCAGGGGAGGGGGTCTACGAGCAGTACTTC.

The CDR3 bases are TGTGCCAGCAGCCCCGGGACAGGGACTGGAAACACCATATATTTT. It yields the protein CASSPGTGTGNTIYF. This chain connects TRBV7-3 to TRBJ1-3, with 9 bases lining up with TRBD1. The J segment lost 2 bases and the V segment lost 5 bases, leaving 4 bases of the junction unmatched. The CDR3 has 15 amino acids. Germline values: CDR1 SGHTA, CDR2 FQGTGA.

The CDR3 protein is CASSSARWETDTQYF. The CDR3 nucleotides are TGTGCCAGCAGTTCCGCTCGGTGGGAGACAGATACGCAGTATTTT. The chain links TRBV28 to TRBJ2-3; tentative D call: TRBD2 (5 bases). The V end lost 4 bases, the J end lost 3 bases, and 14 bases lay between the germline ends. CDR1 is MDHEN and CDR2 is SYDVKM in the germline V gene. The CDR3 has 15 residues.

The chain couples TRBV15 to TRBJ2-5; tentative D call: TRBD2 (5 bases). Trimming shortened V by 0 bases and J by 1 base, and 18 bases separated the two germline ends. Germline V gene sequence: CDR1 LNHNV, CDR2 YYDKDF (reference sequence). This CDR3 is built from 18 residues. The CDR3 reads CATSRELSGAPRQETQYF. CDR3 coding DNA: TGTGCCACCAGCAGAGAATTGAGCGGCGCCCCTCGCCAAGAGACCCAGTACTTC. Together with reference TRBV15 and TRBJ2-5, the CDR3 gives the full variable domain: DAMVIQNPRYQVTQFGKPVTLSCSQTLNHNVMYWYQQKSSQAPKLLFHYYDKDFNNEADTPDNFQSRRPNTSFCFLDIRSPGLGDTAMYLCATSRELSGAPRQETQYFGPGTRLLVL.

The genes are TRBV4-1 and TRBJ2-7, with D unclear. Trimming took off 0 bases at V and 4 bases at J, with 4 bases between the two ends. The CDR3 spans 12 residues. CDR1 is MGHRA, CDR2 YSYEKL, per germline. Written as DNA, the CDR3 is TGCGCCAGCAGCCAAGATCTGTACGAGCAGTACTTC. It codes for CASSQDLYEQYF.

This clone was recorded a few times. The J gene is TRBJ1-3, the V gene TRBV7-9; D gene unclear. Trimming shortened V by 5 bases and J by 0 bases, and 14 bases separated the two germline ends. The germline gives CDR1 SEHNR, CDR2 FQNEAQ (reference sequence). This CDR3 has 16 amino acids. The CDR3 bases are TGTGCCAGCAGCGCGACCTTACAGTTCTCTGGAAACACCATATATTTT. Translated, it gives CASSATLQFSGNTIYF.

The genes are TRBV10-3 and TRBJ2-3; the match to TRBD1 covers 7 bases. The CDR3 runs to 16 residues. From germline, CDR1 is ENHRY and CDR2 SYGVKD. V gave up 2 bases and J gave up 5 bases; unmatched junction bases: 10. CDR3 sequence reads: CAISERKTGDGDTQYF. CDR3 nucleotide sequence: TGTGCCATCAGTGAGCGAAAAACAGGGGATGGAGATACGCAGTATTTT.

V gene TRBV19 combines with J gene TRBJ2-5; TRBD1 is a possible D gene (5 bases). Trimming shortened V by 1 base and J by 6 bases, and 9 bases separated the two germline ends. In germline, CDR1 is LNHDA, CDR2 SQIVND (reference sequence). The CDR3 covers 13 residues. The CDR3 is CASSIAGWQTQYF. The CDR3 coding sequence is TGTGCCAGTAGTATAGCAGGGTGGCAGACCCAGTACTTC.

The chain recombines TRBV4-2 with TRBJ1-1; D uncertain. Trimming cost V 1 base and J 0 bases, with 3 bases left between them. Germline V CDR1 and CDR2: LGHNA, YNFKEQ. The CDR3 extends over 13 amino acids. The CDR3 is CASSQVLNTEAFF. The CDR3 nucleotides read TGTGCCAGCAGCCAAGTCTTGAACACTGAAGCTTTCTTT.

CDR3 amino acids: CASSIAGEAYEQYF. The CDR3 DNA is TGTGCCAGTAGTATAGCGGGAGAAGCCTACGAGCAGTACTTC. The rearrangement links TRBV19 to TRBJ2-7, with D possibly TRBD2 on 6 matching bases. The V gene's germline CDR1 is LNHDA and CDR2 SQIVND (reference sequence). This CDR3 is 14 amino acids long. V was pared by 1 base and J by 2 bases, with 9 bases between.

The V and J genes are TRBV4-1 and TRBJ2-7; TRBD2 agrees at 7 bases. Germline CDR1 and CDR2: MGHRA and YSYEKL. Trimming took 0 bases from V and 3 from J; bases not matched to a gene: 2. CDR3 length: 14 amino acids. CDR3 in DNA: TGCGCCAGCAGCCAAGAAACTAGCGACTACGAGCAGTACTTC. Its protein is CASSQETSDYEQYF.

The rearrangement joins TRBV4-3 to TRBJ2-6; TRBD2 might be the D (5 bases). Germline assignment: CDR1 LGHNA and CDR2 YSLEER. Trimming stripped 0 bases from V and 0 bases from J, with 6 bases between. The CDR3 length is 16 residues. The CDR3 DNA reads TGCGCCAGCAGCCAAGACGGGAACTCTGGGGCCAACGTCCTGACTTTC. Amino acids: CASSQDGNSGANVLTF.

This chain links TRBV30 with TRBJ2-1, with 9 bases lining up with TRBD2. The CDR3 loop spans 14 amino acids. J was trimmed by 3 bases and V by 2 bases; bases with no gene match: 2. The germline gives CDR1 GTSNPN, CDR2 SVGIG (reference sequence). The CDR3 here is CAWSLLAGYNEQFF. As DNA, the CDR3 is TGTGCCTGGAGTTTACTAGCGGGCTACAATGAGCAGTTCTTC.

This chain connects TRBV7-9 to TRBJ2-3; 8 nucleotides agree with TRBD2. The ends lost 2 bases at V and 6 bases at J; junction bases unmatched: 10. This CDR3 comprises 16 residues. Germline lookup yields CDR1 SEHNR and CDR2 FQNEAQ (reference sequence). CDR3: CASSLTRAGDPDTQYF. The CDR3 DNA follows: TGTGCCAGCAGCTTAACAAGAGCGGGAGATCCTGATACGCAGTATTTT. Using reference TRBV7-9 and TRBJ2-3 for the parts outside the CDR3, the full variable domain is DTGVSQNPRHKITKRGQNVTFRCDPISEHNRLYWYRQTLGQGPEFLTYFQNEAQLEKSRLLSDRFSAERPKGSFSTLEIQRTEQGDSAMYLCASSLTRAGDPDTQYFGPGTRLTVL.

This sequence joins TRBV7-8 and TRBJ2-7; possibly TRBD2 for D (5 bases). This CDR3 spans 13 amino acids. With 1 base removed from V and 4 bases from J, the gap between germline ends came to 8 bases. CDR1 is SGHVS, CDR2 FQNEAQ, per germline. The CDR3 region has the DNA TGTGCCAGCAGCTTAGACGGGGAGTACGAGCAGTACTTC. As protein: CASSLDGEYEQYF.

This clone was counted only a few times. This sequence joins TRBV4-3 and TRBJ2-3, with D maybe TRBD2 (5 bases). In germline, CDR1 is LGHNA, CDR2 YSLEER. CDR3 size: 16 residues. Trimming stripped 4 bases from V and 4 bases from J, with 18 bases between. CDR3 DNA sequence: TGCGCCAGCAGCCCCATGGAAGGGAGTGGGGCAGATACGCAGTATTTT. Its protein product is CASSPMEGSGADTQYF.

This clone appeared once. The chain carries TRBV13 and TRBJ2-7, with D possibly matching TRBD1 (6 bases). The CDR3 covers 16 residues. Between the trimmed V and J ends, which lost 5 bases and 0 bases, there was a span of 17 bases. Germline-derived CDR1 and CDR2 are PRHDT and FYEKMQ (reference sequence). The DNA for the CDR3 is TGTGCCAGCAGCCTAGTGAGACAGGATCTCTCCTACGAGCAGTACTTC. It specifies CASSLVRQDLSYEQYF.

This clone is a singleton in its sample. The chain uses TRBV27 and TRBJ2-6, with 11 bases fitting TRBD1. V trimming: 5 bases; J trimming: 4 bases; junction bases outside the gene matches: 4. This CDR3 has 16 amino acids. Germline CDR1 is MNHEY and CDR2 is SMNVEV (reference sequence). The CDR3 nucleotides are TGTGCCAGCAGTGGACAGGGGGCGTTCGGGGCCAACGTCCTGACTTTC. Translating it yields CASSGQGAFGANVLTF.

This clone was observed a single time. This chain joins TRBV5-4 and TRBJ2-2, with 8 nucleotides matching TRBD1. The J segment lost 3 bases and the V segment lost 4 bases, leaving 5 bases of the junction unmatched. CDR3 length equals 15 residues. CDR1 is SGHNT and CDR2 is YYREEE in the germline V gene (reference sequence). The CDR3 sequence is CASSMTGADTGELFF. DNA of the CDR3: TGTGCCAGCAGCATGACAGGGGCGGACACCGGGGAGCTGTTTTTT.

V usage is TRBV11-3 and J usage is TRBJ2-1; 11 bases are a match to TRBD2. CDR3 length: 16 amino acids. With V trimmed by 5 bases and J by 8 bases, 11 bases remained unmatched. Germline CDR1 reads SGHNT; CDR2 reads YENEEA. In nucleotides, the CDR3 is TGTGCCAGCAGCCCACGGACTAGCGGGCTGGGGGATGAGCAGTTCTTC. Protein product: CASSPRTSGLGDEQFF. Full variable domain (missing parts from reference TRBV11-3 and TRBJ2-1): EAGVVQSPRYKIIEKKQPVAFWCNPISGHNTLYWYLQNLGQGPELLIRYENEEAVDDSQLPKDRFSAERLKGVDSTLKIQPAELGDSAVYLCASSPRTSGLGDEQFFGPGTRLTVL.

V gene TRBV6-5 combines with J gene TRBJ2-1; 9 bases agree with TRBD2. The CDR3 runs to 15 residues. The J segment lost 5 bases and the V segment lost 2 bases, leaving 4 bases of the junction unmatched. Germline V gives CDR1 MNHEY, CDR2 SVGAGI. CDR3 DNA sequence: TGTGCCAGCAGTTACGCTCCTAGCGGGGACAATGAGCAGTTCTTC. Translating gives CASSYAPSGDNEQFF.

In its sample, this clone was seen once. The rearrangement links TRBV7-2 to TRBJ2-7; no firm D call. Germline lookup yields CDR1 SGHTA and CDR2 FQGNSA. V was shortened by 1 base and J by 3 bases, with 16 bases between the two germline ends. This CDR3 is built from 16 residues. The CDR3 DNA sequence: TGTGCCAGCAGCTTAGTTAGGCGGAATATATACTACGAGCAGTACTTC. Residues: CASSLVRRNIYYEQYF.